This T cell receptor (beta chain) was identified during a study of long-term antiretroviral therapy in people with HIV. General study findings and limits: Among HIV repertoires, CDR3 length ranges were narrower than those of controls. Nothing was known about ART adherence, viral resistance or changes in therapy.

Run at survey level, the immunoSEQ assay was version v3.0. Researchers set sequencing to target about 35,000-55,000 T-cell genomes per sample. Only in-frame clones appear in the TCRdb table, and some are missing; sequencing was by immunoSEQ multiplex PCR. Of 13,000 or so clones listed, more than 80% are singletons. Per germline, CDR1 MNHEY and CDR2 SMNVEV (reference sequence). V lost 4 bases and J 0 bases, leaving 19 bases between the germline ends. The CDR3 extends over 17 amino acids. As for this clone: The antigen remains unidentified.

This specimen was unsorted PBMCs, taken 3.2 years before starting antiretroviral therapy. V and J are TRBV27 and TRBJ2-7; a weak D match, TRBD2 (5 bases). The sequence derives from a man aged 35-49 years with HIV. CDR3 bases: TGTGCCAGCAGTTCAAACCCCTCGAGGGTCAGCTCCTACGAGCAGTACTTC. Translated, it gives CASSSNPSRVSSYEQYF.